These 21 T cell receptor beta chains were sequenced from one sample in a study of human T cells and chemical hapten exposure. Each CDR3 protein is one row after TCRdb ran MiXCR on the RACE reads. Here the sample spans around 300,000 distinct CDR3 sequences, around 7% being singletons. As for time point: patch test 1, 2 weeks after DPC sensitization. Treatment noted: therapeutic diphenylcyclopropenone sensitization with weekly scalp DPC. This specimen was whole blood, taken in connection with sensitization to the hapten diphenylcyclopropenone (DPC). Receptor source: a woman younger than 35 with alopecia areata. Some clones in this sample may be carry-over from other donors' samples.

The J gene is TRBJ1-1, the V gene TRBV4-1, with D hard to call. Germline V gene data show CDR1 as MGHRA and CDR2 as YSYEKL. This CDR3 has 15 amino acids. Deletions cut 0 bases from V and 1 base from J, with 9 bases between. The CDR3, as DNA: TGCGCCAGCAGCCAAGATGTTACGGCGAACACTGAAGCTTTCTTT. Translated, it gives CASSQDVTANTEAFF.

This clonotype was seen a handful of times. With a much larger clone just one base away, this may be a read error. In DNA form, the CDR3 reads TGTGCCAGCAGCTATAGCGCAGATACGCAGTATTTT. This gives the protein CASSYSADTQYF. V usage is TRBV9 and J usage is TRBJ2-3, with TRBD2 as a possible D gene (5 bases). Germline lookup yields CDR1 SGDLS and CDR2 YYNGEE. This CDR3 is built from 12 residues. V lost 4 bases and J lost 4, with 7 bases in between.

This clonotype was counted between two and nine times. The chain carries TRBV12-3 or TRBV12-4 and TRBJ2-5; 10 positions agree with TRBD2. With V trimmed by 6 bases and J by 1 base, 5 bases remained unmatched. CDR3 length: 15 residues. For the CDR3, the DNA is TGTGCCAGCAGGCCACTAGCGGGGAGCCAAGAGACCCAGTACTTC. Translation: CASRPLAGSQETQYF.

This clonotype was counted at least ten times. This chain connects TRBV6-5 to TRBJ2-2, with D tentatively TRBD2 (5 bases). Trimming removed 6 bases at V and 0 bases at J, with 11 bases between. CDR1 is MNHEY and CDR2 is SVGAGI in the germline V gene. This CDR3 comprises 15 residues. The CDR3 nucleotides are TGTGCCAGCAGCCGTACCGGGACGAACACCGGGGAGCTGTTTTTT. Its translation: CASSRTGTNTGELFF.

The chain combines TRBV5-1 with TRBJ1-2, with 7 bases matching TRBD1. The CDR3 has 15 residues. Germline V CDR1 and CDR2: SGHRS, YFSETQ. With V trimmed by 4 bases and J by 4 bases, 10 bases remained unmatched. The CDR3 region is CASSLQGVGSYGYTF. In DNA form, the CDR3 reads TGCGCCAGCAGCCTTCAGGGGGTCGGATCCTATGGCTACACCTTC.

The gene calls are TRBV12-3 or TRBV12-4 and TRBJ1-6, with 10 bases that match TRBD1. The length of the CDR3 is 13 residues. Losses at the gene ends were 8 bases for V and 9 bases for J; bases not matched to a gene: 4. CDR3 in amino acids: CASLGTGVSPLHF. CDR3 nucleotides: TGTGCCAGCCTAGGGACAGGGGTTTCACCCCTCCACTTT.

This clonotype was detected a few times. The chain joins TRBV20-1 to TRBJ2-5, with D perhaps assigned TRBD1 or TRBD2 (5 bases each). This CDR3 has 13 residues. In germline, CDR1 is DFQATT, CDR2 SNEGSKA (reference sequence). Trimming took off 0 bases at V and 6 bases at J, with 11 bases between the two ends. The CDR3 coding sequence is TGCAGTGCTAGAGATCTCGAGGGACAGACCCAGTACTTC. It yields the protein CSARDLEGQTQYF.

J is TRBJ2-2 and V is TRBV4-1; the match to TRBD1 covers 7 bases. This CDR3 comprises 18 residues. Germline V gene data show CDR1 as MGHRA and CDR2 as YSYEKL. The junction had 14 bases not matched to a gene; V was cut back by 1 base and J by 6 bases. CDR3 coding DNA: TGCGCCAGCAGCCAAGGGAGCACAGAGACAGGGAAAGCCGGGGAGCTGTTTTTT. Encoded protein: CASSQGSTETGKAGELFF.

This clonotype has ten or more counts. The J gene is TRBJ1-5, the V gene TRBV12-3 or TRBV12-4; 10 bases are a match to TRBD1. V lost 5 bases, J lost 2 bases, and 6 bases stayed unmatched. The CDR3 has 16 amino acids. CDR3 coding DNA: TGTGCCAGCAGTCAAGACAGGGGGCTAGGCAATCAGCCCCAGCATTTT. Amino acid sequence: CASSQDRGLGNQPQHF.

This clonotype was seen ten or more times. The CDR3 loop reads CASSPDRQRAKNIQYF. In DNA, the CDR3 is TGTGCCAGCAGCCCCGACAGGCAAAGAGCCAAAAACATTCAGTACTTC. The chain joins TRBV7-8 to TRBJ2-4, with D possibly matching TRBD1 (6 bases). The V end lost 5 bases, the J end lost 0 bases, and 14 bases lay between the germline ends. The CDR3 loop spans 16 amino acids. CDR1 is SGHVS and CDR2 is FQNEAQ in the germline V gene.

The chain links TRBV4-3 to TRBJ2-1; D not resolved. The CDR3 has 13 residues. Looked up from germline, CDR1 is LGHNA and CDR2 is YSLEER. V was pared by 3 bases and J by 8 bases, with 11 bases between. CDR3 loop: CASSHDRIHEQFF. The CDR3 region has the DNA TGCGCCAGCAGCCACGATAGAATCCATGAGCAGTTCTTC.

This clonotype was counted many times. This chain connects TRBV3-1 to TRBJ2-2, with 12 bases fitting TRBD2. Unmatched junction bases numbered 4, after V lost 3 bases and J lost 5 bases. This CDR3 comprises 16 residues. CDR1 and CDR2 from the germline V gene are LGHDT and YNNKEL (reference sequence). CDR3 bases: TGTGCCAGCAGCCAGACTAGCGGGGGAGTTACCGGGGAGCTGTTTTTT. This sequence encodes CASSQTSGGVTGELFF.

This clonotype was found a few times. V and J are TRBV12-3 or TRBV12-4 and TRBJ2-2; TRBD1 agrees at 8 bases. The CDR3 totals 14 residues. V lost 6 bases and J lost 0; bases outside the gene matches: 0. CDR3 DNA: TGTGCCAGCAGGGACAGGGCGAACACCGGGGAGCTGTTTTTT. This encodes CASRDRANTGELFF.

This clonotype was seen a handful of times. The V gene is TRBV29-1, the J gene TRBJ1-4, with 7 nucleotides matching TRBD1. V trimming: 6 bases; J trimming: 2 bases; junction bases outside the gene matches: 6. CDR3 length: 14 amino acids. CDR1 is SQVTM and CDR2 is ANQGSEA in the germline V gene. The DNA for the CDR3 is TGCAGCGTCCTAAAGGGGGCGACTAATGAAAAACTGTTTTTT. As protein: CSVLKGATNEKLFF.

V and J are TRBV7-9 and TRBJ1-5; D not certain. Germline assignment: CDR1 SEHNR and CDR2 FQNEAQ (reference sequence). The length of the CDR3 is 16 residues. With 1 base removed from V and 3 bases from J, the gap between germline ends came to 13 bases. The CDR3 DNA reads as TGTGCCAGCAGCTTAGGACGAGGGAGAACCAATCAGCCCCAGCATTTT. Translating it yields CASSLGRGRTNQPQHF.

This clonotype was seen more than once but under ten times. The chain has TRBV12-3 or TRBV12-4 and TRBJ1-1; no clear D. V lost 6 bases and J lost 2, with 7 bases in between. This CDR3 has 12 residues. The CDR3 loop is CASSDFNTEAFF. CDR3 sequence (DNA): TGTGCCAGCAGCGATTTCAACACTGAAGCTTTCTTT.

This clonotype was detected ten times or more. The chain recombines TRBV7-2 with TRBJ2-5; 11 nucleotides line up with TRBD2. CDR1 is SGHTA and CDR2 is FQGNSA in the germline V gene. The CDR3 runs 19 residues. V trimming: 5 bases; J trimming: 4 bases; junction bases outside the gene matches: 18. Here the CDR3 reads CASSHIGARLAGRRETQYF. CDR3 bases: TGTGCCAGCAGCCATATTGGGGCTCGACTAGCGGGGAGGAGAGAGACCCAGTACTTC. Together with reference TRBV7-2 and TRBJ2-5, the CDR3 gives the full variable domain: GAGVSQSPSNKVTEKGKDVELRCDPISGHTALYWYRQSLGQGLEFLIYFQGNSAPDKSGLPSDRFSAERTGGSVSTLTIQRTQQEDSAVYLCASSHIGARLAGRRETQYFGPGTRLLVL.

This clonotype was found many times. CDR3 protein: CASSLYGGGAGTDTQYF. The CDR3 region has the DNA TGTGCCAGCAGTTTATACGGCGGGGGGGCCGGGACAGATACGCAGTATTTT. The V gene is TRBV12-3 or TRBV12-4, the J gene TRBJ2-3; 9 bases map to TRBD2. The CDR3 totals 17 residues. The ends lost 2 bases at V and 3 bases at J; junction bases unmatched: 9.

This sequence joins TRBV4-2 and TRBJ1-5; 7 nucleotides agree with TRBD1. This CDR3 region has 15 residues. The trim removed 1 base at V and 4 bases at J, leaving 4 bases unmatched. Per germline, CDR1 LGHNA and CDR2 YNFKEQ. CDR3 sequence: CASSQVGTVNQPQHF. The CDR3 nucleotides are TGTGCCAGCAGCCAAGTTGGGACAGTTAATCAGCCCCAGCATTTT.

This chain uses TRBV11-1 with TRBJ2-2; the D is unclear. Trimming left V 2 bases short and J 5 bases short, with 6 bases between. The germline gives CDR1 SGHAT, CDR2 FQDESV (reference sequence). The CDR3 consists of 13 residues. The CDR3 region has the DNA TGTGCCAGCAGCTTAACAGAGACCGGGGAGCTGTTTTTT. Translation: CASSLTETGELFF.

The CDR3: CASSEPVVAFF. The CDR3 DNA is TGTGCCAGCAGTGAACCGGTTGTAGCTTTCTTT. V is TRBV2 and J is TRBJ1-1; D gene ambiguous. V lost 2 bases, J lost 10 bases, and 8 bases lay in between. This CDR3 region has 11 residues. Germline assignment: CDR1 SNHLY and CDR2 FYNNEI. Full variable domain (outside the CDR3, taken from reference TRBV2 and TRBJ1-1): EPEVTQTPSHQVTQMGQEVILRCVPISNHLYFYWYRQILGQKVEFLVSFYNNEISEKSEIFDDQFSVERPDGSNFTLKIRSTKLEDSAMYFCASSEPVVAFFGQGTRLTVV.